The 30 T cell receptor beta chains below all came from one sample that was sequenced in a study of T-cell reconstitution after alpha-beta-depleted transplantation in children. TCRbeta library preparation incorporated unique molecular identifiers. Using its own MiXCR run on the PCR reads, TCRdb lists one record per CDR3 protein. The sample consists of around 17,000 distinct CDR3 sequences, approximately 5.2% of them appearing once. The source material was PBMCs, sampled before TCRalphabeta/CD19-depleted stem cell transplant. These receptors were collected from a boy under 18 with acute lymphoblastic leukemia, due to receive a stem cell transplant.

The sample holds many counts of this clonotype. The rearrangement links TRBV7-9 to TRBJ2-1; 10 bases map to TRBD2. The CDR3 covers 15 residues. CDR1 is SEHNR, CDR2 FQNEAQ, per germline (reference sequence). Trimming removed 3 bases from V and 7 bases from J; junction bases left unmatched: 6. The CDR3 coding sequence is TGTGCCAGCAGCTTGGGGTCTAGCGGGAGAAATGAGCAGTTCTTC. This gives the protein CASSLGSSGRNEQFF. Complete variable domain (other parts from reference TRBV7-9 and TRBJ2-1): DTGVSQNPRHKITKRGQNVTFRCDPISEHNRLYWYRQTLGQGPEFLTYFQNEAQLEKSRLLSDRFSAERPKGSFSTLEIQRTEQGDSAMYLCASSLGSSGRNEQFFGPGTRLTVL.

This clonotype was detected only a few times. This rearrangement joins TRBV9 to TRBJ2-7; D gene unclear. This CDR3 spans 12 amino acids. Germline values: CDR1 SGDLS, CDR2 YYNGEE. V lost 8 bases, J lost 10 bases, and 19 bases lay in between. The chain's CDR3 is CARSFFILTQYF. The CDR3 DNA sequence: TGTGCCAGGTCATTCTTCATCCTCACCCAGTACTTC.

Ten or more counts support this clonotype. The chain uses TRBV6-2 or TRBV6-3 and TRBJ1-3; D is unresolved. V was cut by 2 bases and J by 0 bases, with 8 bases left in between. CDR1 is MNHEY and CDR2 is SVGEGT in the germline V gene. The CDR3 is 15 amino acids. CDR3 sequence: CASSYGLLSGNTIYF. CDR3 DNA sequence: TGTGCCAGCAGTTACGGATTGCTCTCTGGAAACACCATATATTTT.

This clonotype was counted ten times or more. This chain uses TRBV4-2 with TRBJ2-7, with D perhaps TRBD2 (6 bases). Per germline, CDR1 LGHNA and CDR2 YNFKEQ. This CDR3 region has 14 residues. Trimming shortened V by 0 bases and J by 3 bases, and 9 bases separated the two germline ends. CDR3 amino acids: CASSQDTSLYEQYF. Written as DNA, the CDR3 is TGTGCCAGCAGCCAAGATACTAGCCTCTACGAGCAGTACTTC.

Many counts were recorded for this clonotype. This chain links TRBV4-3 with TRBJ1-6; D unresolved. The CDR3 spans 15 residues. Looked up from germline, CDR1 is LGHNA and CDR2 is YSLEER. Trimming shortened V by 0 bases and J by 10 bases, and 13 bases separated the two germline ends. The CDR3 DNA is TGCGCCAGCAGCCAAGACTGGGGTTTGGGATCACCCCTCCACTTT. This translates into CASSQDWGLGSPLHF.

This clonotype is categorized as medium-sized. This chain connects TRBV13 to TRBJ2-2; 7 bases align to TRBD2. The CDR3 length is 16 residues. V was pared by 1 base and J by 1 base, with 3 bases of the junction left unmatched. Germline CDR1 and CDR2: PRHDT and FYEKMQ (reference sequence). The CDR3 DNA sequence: TGTGCCAGCAGCTTAGCGACTAGCTGGAACACCGGGGAGCTGTTTTTT. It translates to CASSLATSWNTGELFF.

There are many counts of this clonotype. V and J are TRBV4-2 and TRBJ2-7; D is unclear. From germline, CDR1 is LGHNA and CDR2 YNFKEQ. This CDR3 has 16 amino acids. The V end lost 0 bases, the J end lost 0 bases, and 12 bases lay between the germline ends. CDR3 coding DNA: TGTGCCAGCAGCCAAGATCTTGGGCGGAGCTCCTACGAGCAGTACTTC. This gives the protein CASSQDLGRSSYEQYF.

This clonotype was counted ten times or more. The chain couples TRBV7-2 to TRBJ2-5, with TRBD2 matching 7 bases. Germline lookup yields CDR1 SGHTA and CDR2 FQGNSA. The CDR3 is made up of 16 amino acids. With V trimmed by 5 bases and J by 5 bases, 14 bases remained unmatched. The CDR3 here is CASSLREGQGMETQYF. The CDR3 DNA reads TGTGCCAGCAGCCTCAGGGAGGGCCAGGGTATGGAGACCCAGTACTTC.

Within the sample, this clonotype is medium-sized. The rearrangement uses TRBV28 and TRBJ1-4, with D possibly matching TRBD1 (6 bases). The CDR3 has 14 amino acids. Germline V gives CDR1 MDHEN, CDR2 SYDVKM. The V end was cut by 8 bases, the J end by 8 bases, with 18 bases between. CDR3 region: CASGRQERGEKLFF. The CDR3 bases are TGTGCCAGCGGGAGACAGGAACGGGGCGAAAAACTGTTTTTT.

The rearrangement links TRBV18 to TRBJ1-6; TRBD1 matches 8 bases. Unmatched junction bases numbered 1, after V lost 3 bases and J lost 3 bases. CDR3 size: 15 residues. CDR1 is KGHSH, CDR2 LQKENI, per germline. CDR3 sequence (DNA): TGTGCCAGCTCACCCGGGACAGGCTATAATTCACCCCTCCACTTT. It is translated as CASSPGTGYNSPLHF.

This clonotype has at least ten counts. The DNA of the CDR3 is TGTGCCAGCAGCCTTGGACAGGGAGGTCGTCGTCGAGAAAAACTGTTTTTT. Translated, it gives CASSLGQGGRRREKLFF. The V call is TRBV12-3 or TRBV12-4, the J call TRBJ1-4; TRBD1 matches at 8 bases. The CDR3 consists of 17 residues. V trimming: 6 bases; J trimming: 8 bases; junction bases outside the gene matches: 17.

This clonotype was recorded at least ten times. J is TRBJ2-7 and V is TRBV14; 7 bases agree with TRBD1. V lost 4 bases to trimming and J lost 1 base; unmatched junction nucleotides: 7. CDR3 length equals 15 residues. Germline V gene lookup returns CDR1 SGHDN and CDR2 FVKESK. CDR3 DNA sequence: TGTGCCAGCAGCCGCCGGGACAGTATGTCCTACGAGCAGTACTTC. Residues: CASSRRDSMSYEQYF.

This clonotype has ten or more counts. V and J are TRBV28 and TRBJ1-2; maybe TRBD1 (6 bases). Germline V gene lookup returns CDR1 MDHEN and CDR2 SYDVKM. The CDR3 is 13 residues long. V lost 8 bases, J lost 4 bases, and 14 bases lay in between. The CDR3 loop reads CASGRRTVYGYTF. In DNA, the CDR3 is TGTGCCAGCGGCCGAAGGACAGTCTATGGCTACACCTTC.

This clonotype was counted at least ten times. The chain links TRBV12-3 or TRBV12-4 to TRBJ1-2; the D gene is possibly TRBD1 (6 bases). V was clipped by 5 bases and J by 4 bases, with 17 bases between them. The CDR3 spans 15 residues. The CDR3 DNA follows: TGTGCCAGCAGTATCCACAGACAGGACCCCTATGGCTACACCTTC. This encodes CASSIHRQDPYGYTF.

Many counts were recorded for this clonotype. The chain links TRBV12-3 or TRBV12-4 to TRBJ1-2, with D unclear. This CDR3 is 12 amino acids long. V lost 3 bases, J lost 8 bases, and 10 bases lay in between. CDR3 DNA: TGTGCCAGCAGTTTCTCGGTAGGGGGCTACACCTTC. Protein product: CASSFSVGGYTF.

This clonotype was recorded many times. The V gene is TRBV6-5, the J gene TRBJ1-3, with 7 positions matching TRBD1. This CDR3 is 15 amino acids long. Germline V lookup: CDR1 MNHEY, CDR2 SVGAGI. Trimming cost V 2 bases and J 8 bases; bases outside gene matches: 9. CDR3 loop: CASSYKNRGVHTIYF. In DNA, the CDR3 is TGTGCCAGCAGTTACAAGAACAGGGGTGTACACACCATATATTTT.

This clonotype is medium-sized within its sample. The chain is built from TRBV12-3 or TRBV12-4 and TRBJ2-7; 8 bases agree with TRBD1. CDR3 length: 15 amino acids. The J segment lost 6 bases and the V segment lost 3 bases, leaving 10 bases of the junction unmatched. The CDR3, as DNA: TGTGCCAGCAGTTTTCGGGCAGGGGGCGCGTCCGAGCAGTACTTC. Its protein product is CASSFRAGGASEQYF.

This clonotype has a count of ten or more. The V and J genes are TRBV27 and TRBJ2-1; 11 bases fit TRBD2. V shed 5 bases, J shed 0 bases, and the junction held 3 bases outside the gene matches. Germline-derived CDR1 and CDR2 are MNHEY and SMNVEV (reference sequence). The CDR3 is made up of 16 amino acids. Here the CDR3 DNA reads TGTGCCAGCAGTCCGACTAGCGGGGTCTCCTACAATGAGCAGTTCTTC. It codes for CASSPTSGVSYNEQFF.

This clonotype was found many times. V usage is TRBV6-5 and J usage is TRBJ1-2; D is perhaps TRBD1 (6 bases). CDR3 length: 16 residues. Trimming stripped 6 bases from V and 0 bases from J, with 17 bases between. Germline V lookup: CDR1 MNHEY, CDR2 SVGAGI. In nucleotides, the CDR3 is TGTGCCAGCAGCCAGGCTACAGGGAGGACTAACTATGGCTACACCTTC. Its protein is CASSQATGRTNYGYTF.

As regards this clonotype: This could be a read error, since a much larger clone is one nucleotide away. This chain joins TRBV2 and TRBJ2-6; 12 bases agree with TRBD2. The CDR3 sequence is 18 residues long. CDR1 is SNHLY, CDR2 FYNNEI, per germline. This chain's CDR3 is CTISLNLAGGRGANVLTF. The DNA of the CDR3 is TGTACCATCAGTCTCAATCTAGCGGGGGGGCGCGGGGCCAACGTCCTGACTTTC.

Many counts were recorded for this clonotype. CDR3 amino acids: CASSQRGRLYNEQFF. CDR3 in DNA: TGTGCCAGCAGTCAAAGGGGGCGCCTCTACAATGAGCAGTTCTTC. The V and J genes are TRBV6-1 and TRBJ2-1, with 7 bases identical to TRBD1. This CDR3 is 15 amino acids long. Unmatched junction bases numbered 7, after V lost 5 bases and J lost 3 bases. Germline values: CDR1 MNHNS, CDR2 SASEGT.

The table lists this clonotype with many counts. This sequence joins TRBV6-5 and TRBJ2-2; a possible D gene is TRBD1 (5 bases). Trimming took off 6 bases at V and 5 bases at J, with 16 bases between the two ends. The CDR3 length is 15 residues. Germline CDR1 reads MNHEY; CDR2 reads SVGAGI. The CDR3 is CASRHHFRETGELFF. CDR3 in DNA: TGTGCCAGCAGACATCATTTCAGGGAAACCGGGGAGCTGTTTTTT.

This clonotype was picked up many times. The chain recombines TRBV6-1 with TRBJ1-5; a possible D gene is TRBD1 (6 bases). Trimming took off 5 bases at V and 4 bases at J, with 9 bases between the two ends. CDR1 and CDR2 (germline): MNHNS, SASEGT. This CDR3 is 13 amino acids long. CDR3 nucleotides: TGTGCCAGCAGTCAAACAGGGAATCAGCCCCAGCATTTT. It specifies CASSQTGNQPQHF.

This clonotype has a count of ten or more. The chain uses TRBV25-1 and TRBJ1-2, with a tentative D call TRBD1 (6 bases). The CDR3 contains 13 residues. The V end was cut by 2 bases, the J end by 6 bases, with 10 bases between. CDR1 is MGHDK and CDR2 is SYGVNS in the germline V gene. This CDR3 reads CASSEGRGDGYTF. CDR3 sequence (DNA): TGTGCCAGCAGTGAAGGAAGGGGGGATGGCTACACCTTC.

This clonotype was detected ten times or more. CDR3 in amino acids: CSARRHQNTGELFF. The CDR3 DNA reads as TGCAGTGCTAGACGACACCAGAACACCGGGGAGCTGTTTTTT. This chain links TRBV20-1 with TRBJ2-2; D is unresolved. The germline CDR1 and CDR2 sequences are DFQATT and SNEGSKA (reference sequence). The CDR3 has 14 amino acids. Trimming removed 2 bases from V and 1 base from J, with 8 bases in between.

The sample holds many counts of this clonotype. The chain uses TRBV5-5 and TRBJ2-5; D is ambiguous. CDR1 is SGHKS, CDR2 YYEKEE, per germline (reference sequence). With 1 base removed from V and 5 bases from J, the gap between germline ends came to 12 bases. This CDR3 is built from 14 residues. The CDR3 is CASSLTARAETQYF. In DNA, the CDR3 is TGTGCCAGCAGCTTGACCGCTAGGGCGGAGACCCAGTACTTC.

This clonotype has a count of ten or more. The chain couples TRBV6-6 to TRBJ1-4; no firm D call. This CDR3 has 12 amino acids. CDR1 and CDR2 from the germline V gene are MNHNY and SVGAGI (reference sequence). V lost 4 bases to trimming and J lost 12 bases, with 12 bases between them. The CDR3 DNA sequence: TGTGCCAGCAGTTCACCGGGCGGGCAACTGTTTTTT. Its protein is CASSSPGGQLFF.

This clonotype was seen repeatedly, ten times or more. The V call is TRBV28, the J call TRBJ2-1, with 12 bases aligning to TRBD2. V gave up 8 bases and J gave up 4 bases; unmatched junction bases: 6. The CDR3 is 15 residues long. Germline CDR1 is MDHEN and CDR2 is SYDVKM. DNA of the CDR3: TGTGCCAGCGCTAGCGGGAGGGCCGCGTACAATGAGCAGTTCTTC. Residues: CASASGRAAYNEQFF.

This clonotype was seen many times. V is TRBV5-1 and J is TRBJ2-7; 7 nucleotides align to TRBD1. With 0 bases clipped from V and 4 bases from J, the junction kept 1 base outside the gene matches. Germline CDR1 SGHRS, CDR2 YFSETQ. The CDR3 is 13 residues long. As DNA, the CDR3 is TGCGCCAGCAGCTTGGACAGGGGATACGAGCAGTACTTC. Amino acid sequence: CASSLDRGYEQYF. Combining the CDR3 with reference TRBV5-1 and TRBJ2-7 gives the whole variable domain KAGVTQTPRYLIKTRGQQVTLSCSPISGHRSVSWYQQTPGQGLQFLFEYFSETQRNKGNFPGRFSGRQFSNSRSEMNVSTLELGDSALYLCASSLDRGYEQYFGPGTRLTVT.

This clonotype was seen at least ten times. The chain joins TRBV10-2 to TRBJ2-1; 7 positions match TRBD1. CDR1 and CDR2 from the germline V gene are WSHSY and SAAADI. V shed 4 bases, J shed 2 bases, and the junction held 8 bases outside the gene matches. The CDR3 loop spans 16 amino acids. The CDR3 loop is CASSGWTGGTYNEQFF. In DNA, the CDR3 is TGCGCCAGCAGTGGGTGGACAGGAGGCACCTACAATGAGCAGTTCTTC.